This is a list of T cell receptor beta chains from one sample in a study of patients and donors after allogeneic stem cell transplantation. TCRdb processed the RT-PCR reads anew with MiXCR; each CDR3 protein has one entry. The profile shows roughly 200,000 distinct CDR3 sequences, about 37% of them singletons. The sequenced sample consisted of blood, either unsorted or a sorted T cell fraction (not recorded which). The receptors were sampled from a human donor who was either an allogeneic HSCT recipient or a stem cell or donor lymphocyte infusion donor (not recorded which). It is not recorded whose cells these are; they may come from a transplant donor. CDR3s include the opening cysteine and the closing phenylalanine or tryptophan. The D gene is left open where the match is weak. Clone size, where shown, is once, few, many, or a class for clones that have expanded.

CDR3 protein: CASSPVGGAEAFF
CDR3 DNA: TGCGCCAGCAGCCCGGTTGGGGGGGCTGAAGCTTTCTTT
J gene: TRBJ1-1
D gene: NA
clone size: NA
V gene: TRBV4-1

CDR3 protein: CASSWVGGAGDEQFF
CDR3 DNA: TGCGCCAGCAGCTGGGTCGGCGGGGCCGGCGATGAGCAGTTCTTC
J gene: TRBJ2-1
D gene: NA
clone size: NA
V gene: TRBV5-1

CDR3 protein: CASSSQGADNSPLHF
CDR3 DNA: TGTGCCAGCAGCTCTCAGGGGGCGGACAATTCACCCCTCCACTTT
J gene: TRBJ1-6
D gene: TRBD1
clone size: NA
V gene: TRBV7-9

CDR3 protein: CASSMQGGYQPQHF
CDR3 DNA: TGTGCCAGTAGTATGCAGGGGGGATATCAGCCCCAGCATTTT
J gene: TRBJ1-5
D gene: TRBD1
clone size: many
V gene: TRBV19

CDR3 protein: CASSLAGTTLAKNIQYF
CDR3 DNA: TGTGCCAGCAGTTTAGCCGGGACAACCTTAGCCAAAAACATTCAGTACTTC
J gene: TRBJ2-4
D gene: NA
clone size: NA
V gene: TRBV12-3/TRBV12-4

CDR3 protein: CASSQRVATNEKLFF
CDR3 DNA: TGTGCCAGCAGCCAAAGAGTTGCAACTAATGAAAAACTGTTTTTT
J gene: TRBJ1-4
D gene: NA
clone size: once
V gene: TRBV7-9

CDR3 protein: CASSSGQNTEAFF
CDR3 DNA: TGTGCCAGCAGCTCGGGACAGAACACTGAAGCTTTCTTT
J gene: TRBJ1-1
D gene: NA
clone size: few
V gene: TRBV7-6

CDR3 protein: CASSYSGHSSTRSTNEKLFF
CDR3 DNA: TGTGCCAGCAGTTACTCCGGACACTCCTCGACCAGGTCAACTAATGAAAAACTGTTTTTT
J gene: TRBJ1-4
D gene: NA
clone size: NA
V gene: TRBV6-5

CDR3 protein: CASSQDLFALAFF
CDR3 DNA: TGTGCCAGCAGCCAAGATCTCTTTGCTTTAGCTTTCTTT
J gene: TRBJ1-1
D gene: NA
clone size: few
V gene: TRBV4-2

CDR3 protein: CASSQDRDRRYNEQFF
CDR3 DNA: TGTGCCAGCAGCCAAGATCGGGATAGGAGATACAATGAGCAGTTCTTC
J gene: TRBJ2-1
D gene: NA
clone size: NA
V gene: TRBV3-1

CDR3 protein: CASSPGTGAEGIYNEQFF
CDR3 DNA: TGTGCCAGCAGTCCCGGGACAGGGGCGGAGGGAATCTACAATGAGCAGTTCTTC
J gene: TRBJ2-1
D gene: TRBD1
clone size: few
V gene: TRBV12-3/TRBV12-4

CDR3 protein: CASSSIYRTGNVQPQHF
CDR3 DNA: TGTGCCAGCAGTTCGATTTACCGGACAGGGAACGTACAGCCCCAGCATTTT
J gene: TRBJ1-5
D gene: TRBD1
clone size: NA
V gene: TRBV12-3/TRBV12-4

CDR3 protein: CASSQDRNEQFF
CDR3 DNA: TGTGCCAGCAGCCAAGATCGTAATGAGCAGTTCTTC
J gene: TRBJ2-1
D gene: NA
clone size: NA
V gene: TRBV4-2

CDR3 protein: CASSISPLQNTGELFF
CDR3 DNA: TGTGCCAGTAGTATATCACCCCTGCAGAACACCGGGGAGCTGTTTTTT
J gene: TRBJ2-2
D gene: NA
clone size: NA
V gene: TRBV19

CDR3 protein: CASSSTGAATNEKLFF
CDR3 DNA: TGTGCCAGCAGCTCAACAGGGGCTGCAACTAATGAAAAACTGTTTTTT
J gene: TRBJ1-4
D gene: TRBD1
clone size: NA
V gene: TRBV7-9

CDR3 protein: CASSQHSVGGEKLFF
CDR3 DNA: TGCGCCAGCAGCCAACACTCTGTAGGGGGTGAAAAACTGTTTTTT
J gene: TRBJ1-4
D gene: NA
clone size: NA
V gene: TRBV4-1

CDR3 protein: CASRPPGTGSSYGYTF
CDR3 DNA: TGTGCCAGCAGACCACCCGGGACAGGGTCATCCTATGGCTACACCTTC
J gene: TRBJ1-2
D gene: TRBD1
clone size: NA
V gene: TRBV7-9

CDR3 protein: CASSIDRGTSVQETQYF
CDR3 DNA: TGTGCCAGTAGTATAGATCGTGGGACTAGCGTTCAAGAGACCCAGTACTTC
J gene: TRBJ2-5
D gene: TRBD2
clone size: few
V gene: TRBV19

CDR3 protein: CASSLTALNTEAFF
CDR3 DNA: TGTGCCAGCAGTTTAACGGCACTGAACACTGAAGCTTTCTTT
J gene: TRBJ1-1
D gene: NA
clone size: many
V gene: TRBV5-6

CDR3 protein: CASSPQGWKLYGYEQYF
CDR3 DNA: TGTGCCAGCAGTCCCCAGGGTTGGAAATTGTACGGGTACGAGCAGTACTTC
J gene: TRBJ2-7
D gene: NA
clone size: NA
V gene: TRBV27

CDR3 protein: CASSQDRTMGLFGYTF
CDR3 DNA: TGTGCCAGCAGCCAAGATCGGACTATGGGGCTTTTCGGCTACACCTTC
J gene: TRBJ1-2
D gene: NA
clone size: NA
V gene: TRBV4-2

CDR3 protein: CASRKQTGSYGYTF
CDR3 DNA: TGCGCCAGCAGAAAGCAGACGGGATCCTATGGCTACACCTTC
J gene: TRBJ1-2
D gene: NA
clone size: few
V gene: TRBV5-1

CDR3 protein: CASSLFGTMNTEAFF
CDR3 DNA: TGTGCCAGCAGCTTGTTCGGGACAATGAACACTGAAGCTTTCTTT
J gene: TRBJ1-1
D gene: NA
clone size: NA
V gene: TRBV5-6

CDR3 protein: CAISGGGSAYEQYF
CDR3 DNA: TGTGCCATCAGTGGCGGGGGCTCCGCCTACGAGCAGTACTTC
J gene: TRBJ2-7
D gene: NA
clone size: NA
V gene: TRBV10-3

CDR3 protein: CASSLDPGGGQPQHF
CDR3 DNA: TGTGCCAGCAGCTTGGACCCTGGGGGTGGTCAGCCCCAGCATTTT
J gene: TRBJ1-5
D gene: NA
clone size: NA
V gene: TRBV5-4

CDR3 protein: CASSTGQSRLETQYF
CDR3 DNA: TGTGCCAGCAGTACGGGACAATCGCGGTTGGAGACCCAGTACTTC
J gene: TRBJ2-5
D gene: NA
clone size: NA
V gene: TRBV12-3/TRBV12-4

CDR3 protein: CASSFQGRGYTF
CDR3 DNA: TGTGCCAGCAGTTTTCAGGGTCGGGGCTACACCTTC
J gene: TRBJ1-2
D gene: NA
clone size: NA
V gene: TRBV12-3/TRBV12-4

CDR3 protein: CSVGGDRGHQPQHF
CDR3 DNA: TGCAGCGTTGGGGGGGACAGGGGGCATCAGCCCCAGCATTTT
J gene: TRBJ1-5
D gene: TRBD1
clone size: few
V gene: TRBV29-1

CDR3 protein: CASSLRGHRFF
CDR3 DNA: TGTGCCAGCAGTTTACGGGGCCACCGGTTCTTC
J gene: TRBJ2-1
D gene: NA
clone size: NA
V gene: TRBV12-3/TRBV12-4

CDR3 protein: CASSPTGEGEKLFF
CDR3 DNA: TGTGCCAGCTCACCGACAGGGGAAGGAGAAAAACTGTTTTTT
J gene: TRBJ1-4
D gene: TRBD1
clone size: NA
V gene: TRBV18

CDR3 protein: CASSLRHTDSPLHF
CDR3 DNA: TGTGCCAGCAGTTTGCGACATACCGATTCACCCCTCCACTTT
J gene: TRBJ1-6
D gene: NA
clone size: NA
V gene: TRBV12-3/TRBV12-4

CDR3 protein: CASSHAGGQDTEAFF
CDR3 DNA: TGCGCCAGCAGCCATGCGGGGGGCCAGGACACTGAAGCTTTCTTT
J gene: TRBJ1-1
D gene: NA
clone size: NA
V gene: TRBV4-1

CDR3 protein: CASSYSKFPVRGYTF
CDR3 DNA: TGTGCCAGCAGTTACTCGAAATTCCCTGTCCGGGGCTACACCTTC
J gene: TRBJ1-2
D gene: NA
clone size: NA
V gene: TRBV6-5

CDR3 protein: CASSLLQESYEQYF
CDR3 DNA: TGTGCCAGCAGTTTACTTCAGGAATCCTACGAGCAGTACTTC
J gene: TRBJ2-7
D gene: NA
clone size: NA
V gene: TRBV12-3/TRBV12-4

CDR3 protein: CASSPTGGTGELFF
CDR3 DNA: TGCGCCAGCAGTCCGACAGGGGGCACCGGGGAGCTGTTTTTT
J gene: TRBJ2-2
D gene: TRBD1
clone size: NA
V gene: TRBV5-1

CDR3 protein: CSARVRMSNQPQHF
CDR3 DNA: TGCAGTGCTAGAGTTCGGATGAGCAATCAGCCCCAGCATTTT
J gene: TRBJ1-5
D gene: NA
clone size: NA
V gene: TRBV20-1

CDR3 protein: CASSPRDGGAYGYTF
CDR3 DNA: TGTGCCAGCAGCCCCAGGGACGGAGGGGCCTATGGCTACACCTTC
J gene: TRBJ1-2
D gene: NA
clone size: few
V gene: TRBV12-3/TRBV12-4

CDR3 protein: CSARDGLRGNTGELFF
CDR3 DNA: TGCAGTGCTAGAGACGGTTTGCGGGGGAACACCGGGGAGCTGTTTTTT
J gene: TRBJ2-2
D gene: NA
clone size: NA
V gene: TRBV20-1

CDR3 protein: CSVDHGAGTEAFF
CDR3 DNA: TGCAGCGTTGATCACGGGGCGGGAACTGAAGCTTTCTTT
J gene: TRBJ1-1
D gene: NA
clone size: few
V gene: TRBV29-1

CDR3 protein: CASSPGLAGGPQETQYF
CDR3 DNA: TGCGCCAGCAGCCCCGGACTAGCGGGGGGACCTCAAGAGACCCAGTACTTC
J gene: TRBJ2-5
D gene: TRBD2
clone size: NA
V gene: TRBV5-1

CDR3 protein: CSAIVAGGGEQFF
CDR3 DNA: TGCAGTGCTATCGTTGCCGGGGGGGGTGAGCAGTTCTTC
J gene: TRBJ2-1
D gene: TRBD2
clone size: NA
V gene: TRBV20-1

CDR3 protein: CASSSQGIRGYTF
CDR3 DNA: TGTGCCAGCAGTTCCCAGGGGATTCGAGGCTACACCTTC
J gene: TRBJ1-2
D gene: NA
clone size: NA
V gene: TRBV12-3/TRBV12-4

CDR3 protein: CASSLERGLLALHF
CDR3 DNA: TGTGCCAGCAGCTTAGAAAGGGGGCTCTTGGCCCTCCACTTT
J gene: TRBJ1-6
D gene: TRBD1
clone size: NA
V gene: TRBV7-2

CDR3 protein: CASSYDHGIQYADTQYF
CDR3 DNA: TGTGCCAGCAGTTACGATCATGGCATTCAATACGCGGATACGCAGTATTTT
J gene: TRBJ2-3
D gene: NA
clone size: NA
V gene: TRBV6-2/TRBV6-3

CDR3 protein: CASSLLDEQYF
CDR3 DNA: TGTGCCAGCAGCTTACTAGACGAGCAGTACTTC
J gene: TRBJ2-7
D gene: NA
clone size: NA
V gene: TRBV5-6

CDR3 protein: CASSLPLGQRDQETQYF
CDR3 DNA: TGTGCCAGCAGCTTGCCCCTGGGACAGAGGGACCAAGAGACCCAGTACTTC
J gene: TRBJ2-5
D gene: TRBD1
clone size: NA
V gene: TRBV7-8

CDR3 protein: CASSHPGQQQETQYF
CDR3 DNA: TGCGCCAGCAGCCATCCGGGACAACAACAAGAGACCCAGTACTTC
J gene: TRBJ2-5
D gene: NA
clone size: NA
V gene: TRBV4-1

CDR3 protein: CASSLRNRADSEQYF
CDR3 DNA: TGCGCCAGCAGCCTCCGGAACAGGGCCGACTCCGAGCAGTACTTC
J gene: TRBJ2-7
D gene: NA
clone size: once
V gene: TRBV4-1